The following is a TCR beta chain sequence with its context. The sample comes from a study of beta chain features in type 1 diabetes. Every bit of the isolated RNA underwent reverse transcription, so sequencing read expressed TCRB transcripts. TCRdb's table, derived via immunoSEQ multiplex PCR, lists solely in-frame clones and lacks some. The repertoire holds 200,000 to 250,000 clones, with about 26% as singletons. Trimming removed 5 bases at V and 0 bases at J, with 10 bases between. The CDR3 totals 14 residues. Germline CDR1 is SGHAT and CDR2 is FQNNGV. The rearrangement links TRBV11-2 to TRBJ1-2, with TRBD1 as a possible D gene (6 bases). The sequencing input was central memory CD4+ T cells from blood. The origin of this receptor is a man aged 25-45 years in good health. The CDR3 here is CASSPQGTNYGYTF. CDR3 nucleotides: TGTGCCAGCAGCCCACAGGGTACTAACTATGGCTACACCTTC.